The 19 T cell receptor beta chains listed next were all sequenced from one sample in a study of shared clonotypes between healthy human individuals. TCRdb's table, derived via immunoSEQ multiplex PCR, lists solely in-frame clones and lacks some. The data show around 2.5 million clones, under 95% seen once. The sample was naive CD4+ T cells from PBMCs. The subset was: CD45RA+ positively selected. These receptors were collected from a young man in good health. Some clones in this sample may be carry-over from other donors' samples.

The count of this clone is one. The V and J genes are TRBV10-3 and TRBJ2-5; possibly TRBD1 or TRBD2 for D (5 bases each). Trimming stripped 10 bases from V and 1 base from J, with 13 bases between. Germline lookup yields CDR1 ENHRY and CDR2 SYGVKD. This CDR3 region has 13 residues. The CDR3 region has the DNA TGTGCCAACCAGGGACGGCTCCAAGAGACCCAGTACTTC. Protein: CANQGRLQETQYF.

A note on this clone: The sample contains more than one DNA sequence encoding this CDR3. The V call is TRBV28, the J call TRBJ1-4; D is possibly TRBD1 (6 bases). Per the germline V gene, CDR1 is MDHEN and CDR2 is SYDVKM. The CDR3 consists of 12 residues. The ends were cut back, 6 bases at V and 5 bases at J, with 7 bases in the middle. The CDR3 is CASRGGNEKLFF. The CDR3 DNA follows: TGTGCCAGCAGAGGGGGAAATGAAAAACTGTTTTTT.

As concerns this clone: Within the sample, other DNA sequences also encode this same CDR3. The J gene is TRBJ1-1, the V gene TRBV7-2; maybe TRBD1 (5 bases). Per germline, CDR1 SGHTA and CDR2 FQGNSA. Trimming removed 2 bases at V and 5 bases at J, with 9 bases between. CDR3 size: 13 residues. The CDR3: CASSLRGGTEAFF. Written as DNA, the CDR3 is TGTGCCAGCAGCTTACGGGGGGGAACTGAAGCTTTCTTT.

The chain combines TRBV6-6 with TRBJ1-1; D ambiguous. The V end was cut by 2 bases, the J end by 5 bases, with 12 bases between. The CDR3 is 14 amino acids. Germline V lookup: CDR1 MNHNY, CDR2 SVGAGI (reference sequence). CDR3 nucleotide sequence: TGTGCCAGCAGTTACGGCACAGTCGGGACTGAAGCTTTCTTT. Protein: CASSYGTVGTEAFF.

This chain links TRBV4-1 with TRBJ1-3; D is perhaps TRBD1 (6 bases). Germline CDR1 MGHRA, CDR2 YSYEKL. The CDR3 runs to 16 residues. Trimming removed 4 bases at V and 4 bases at J, with 17 bases between. The CDR3 protein is CASSPSGRGAGNTIYF. CDR3 in DNA: TGCGCCAGCAGCCCCTCGGGACGGGGGGCGGGAAACACCATATATTTT.

This sequence joins TRBV18 and TRBJ1-2; D is ambiguous. The germline V and J ends were trimmed by 2 bases and 8 bases, with 12 bases remaining between them. The CDR3 consists of 13 residues. Germline V gives CDR1 KGHSH, CDR2 LQKENI. The CDR3 sequence is CASSPYTRGGYTF. CDR3 in DNA: TGTGCCAGCTCACCATACACCCGAGGGGGCTACACCTTC.

The chain uses TRBV30 and TRBJ2-3; D might be TRBD2 (6 bases). Trimming removed 3 bases from V and 1 base from J, with 8 bases in between. The CDR3 sequence is 13 residues long. Germline CDR1 GTSNPN, CDR2 SVGIG (reference sequence). CDR3 residues: CAWRIAGTDTQYF. CDR3 bases: TGTGCCTGGAGAATAGCGGGCACAGATACGCAGTATTTT.

V usage is TRBV11-3 and J usage is TRBJ2-7; D could derive from TRBD1 or TRBD2 (5 bases each). Germline CDR1 and CDR2: SGHNT and YENEEA. V lost 5 bases and J lost 6, with 14 bases in between. The length of the CDR3 is 13 residues. The DNA for the CDR3 is TGTGCCAGCAGCCTCCGCCCGAGGGGCGAGCAGTACTTC. It specifies CASSLRPRGEQYF.

The chain has TRBV23-1 and TRBJ1-2; unclear D gene. TRBV23-1 is annotated as an ORF whose role is uncertain. The CDR3 sequence is 15 residues long. V lost 2 bases, J lost 5 bases, and 15 bases lay in between. The CDR3 loop is CASSQDVPAGYGYTF. The CDR3 DNA reads TGCGCCAGCAGTCAAGACGTCCCCGCGGGATATGGCTACACCTTC.

The V and J genes are TRBV9 and TRBJ1-1, with a possible D match to TRBD1 (6 bases). The CDR3 is made up of 18 amino acids. The germline V and J ends were trimmed by 0 bases and 5 bases, with 23 bases remaining between them. Germline loops: CDR1 SGDLS, CDR2 YYNGEE. Written as DNA, the CDR3 is TGTGCCAGCAGCGTAGCTTTAGGGGGTCCCCCACTTGGGACTGAAGCTTTCTTT. Encoded protein: CASSVALGGPPLGTEAFF. Supplemented by reference TRBV9 and TRBJ1-1, the full variable domain reads DSGVTQTPKHLITATGQRVTLRCSPRSGDLSVYWYQQSLDQGLQFLIQYYNGEERAKGNILERFSAQQFPDLHSELNLSSLELGDSALYFCASSVALGGPPLGTEAFFGQGTRLTVV.

In this sample, this clone turned up a few times. V gene TRBV6-4 combines with J gene TRBJ1-2; 8 bases align to TRBD1. The ends lost 6 bases at V and 8 bases at J; junction bases unmatched: 8. Germline CDR1 is MRHNA and CDR2 is SNTAGT. The CDR3 is 13 residues long. The CDR3 DNA is TGTGCCAGCAGGACAGGGGCCGCTGGGGGCTACACCTTC. It specifies CASRTGAAGGYTF.

On this clone: At the DNA level, this CDR3 is encoded by other sequences in the same sample as well. V usage is TRBV6-5 and J usage is TRBJ1-1; D is undetermined. V lost 6 bases and J lost 4, with 6 bases in between. CDR1 and CDR2 from the germline V gene are MNHEY and SVGAGI. This CDR3 is 11 amino acids long. The CDR3 region is CASRGFTEAFF. As DNA, the CDR3 is TGTGCCAGCAGGGGGTTCACTGAAGCTTTCTTT.

The gene calls are TRBV7-2 and TRBJ1-4; D unclear. The CDR3 contains 15 residues. Trimming shortened V by 4 bases and J by 4 bases, and 13 bases separated the two germline ends. Germline loops: CDR1 SGHTA, CDR2 FQGNSA. CDR3 sequence (DNA): TGTGCCAGCAGCTCCCGTGGGTTAGATAATGAAAAACTGTTTTTT. It yields the protein CASSSRGLDNEKLFF.

Here the CDR3 DNA reads TGTGCCAGCAGCTTAGCGACTAGCGGGAGAATGAATGAGCAGTTCTTC. This gives the protein CASSLATSGRMNEQFF. The chain employs TRBV7-9 and TRBJ2-1, with TRBD2 matching 12 bases. CDR1 is SEHNR and CDR2 is FQNEAQ in the germline V gene (reference sequence). V was clipped by 0 bases and J by 7 bases; unmatched bases: 4. The CDR3 covers 16 residues. Supplemented by reference TRBV7-9 and TRBJ2-1, the full variable domain reads DTGVSQNPRHKITKRGQNVTFRCDPISEHNRLYWYRQTLGQGPEFLTYFQNEAQLEKSRLLSDRFSAERPKGSFSTLEIQRTEQGDSAMYLCASSLATSGRMNEQFFGPGTRLTVL.

The rearrangement uses TRBV28 and TRBJ1-3; 11 bases are shared with TRBD1. Germline V gene sequence: CDR1 MDHEN, CDR2 SYDVKM. The V and J ends lost 6 bases and 0 bases, in that order; junction bases with no gene match: 7. CDR3 size: 17 residues. The CDR3 nucleotides read TGTGCCAGCAGGGACCGGGACAGGGGGTACTCTGGAAACACCATATATTTT. This sequence encodes CASRDRDRGYSGNTIYF.

This chain links TRBV19 with TRBJ2-1; no clear D gene. The V gene's germline CDR1 is LNHDA and CDR2 SQIVND (reference sequence). V was trimmed by 7 bases and J by 7 bases, leaving 17 bases between them. The CDR3 totals 14 residues. This chain's CDR3 is CASKLVGFVNEQFF. The CDR3 region has the DNA TGTGCCAGTAAGTTAGTGGGATTCGTAAATGAGCAGTTCTTC.

This clone has just one count. The V and J genes are TRBV7-8 and TRBJ2-7; D unresolved. Germline V gives CDR1 SGHVS, CDR2 FQNEAQ. Between the trimmed V and J ends, which lost 1 base and 2 bases, there was a span of 6 bases. This CDR3 spans 13 amino acids. CDR3 coding DNA: TGTGCCAGCAGCTTAGGGACGACCTACGAGCAGTACTTC. Translation gives CASSLGTTYEQYF. The variable domain in full, completed from reference TRBV7-8 and TRBJ2-7, reads GAGVSQSPRYKVAKRGQDVALRCDPISGHVSLFWYQQALGQGPEFLTYFQNEAQLDKSGLPSDRFFAERPEGSVSTLKIQRTQQEDSAVYLCASSLGTTYEQYFGPGTRLTVT.

This clone showed up just once. V usage is TRBV27 and J usage is TRBJ2-1; 7 bases are a match to TRBD1. Per the germline V gene, CDR1 is MNHEY and CDR2 is SMNVEV (reference sequence). This CDR3 spans 16 amino acids. J gave up 4 bases and V 2 bases, and 8 bases lay outside the gene matches. The CDR3 is CASSLLGTADYNEQFF. The CDR3 nucleotides are TGTGCCAGCAGTTTACTCGGGACAGCCGATTACAATGAGCAGTTCTTC.

The chain combines TRBV5-1 with TRBJ1-4; 7 bases are shared with TRBD1. J lost 5 bases, V lost 4 bases, and 5 bases had no gene match. This CDR3 is built from 14 residues. The V gene's germline CDR1 is SGHRS and CDR2 YFSETQ. The CDR3 sequence: CASSAGGNNEKLFF. The DNA of the CDR3 is TGCGCCAGCAGCGCAGGGGGAAACAATGAAAAACTGTTTTTT. The variable domain in full, completed from reference TRBV5-1 and TRBJ1-4, reads KAGVTQTPRYLIKTRGQQVTLSCSPISGHRSVSWYQQTPGQGLQFLFEYFSETQRNKGNFPGRFSGRQFSNSRSEMNVSTLELGDSALYLCASSAGGNNEKLFFGSGTQLSVL.